This TCR beta chain was recorded in a study of chemoradiotherapy in HPV16-positive cancers. Study-wide context: A couple of HPV16-positive patients' cells yielded candidate HPV-specific clones and common motifs.

Of note for this clone: As yet, its antigen is unknown.

The method was immunoSEQ multiplex PCR; TCRdb's version includes in-frame clones alone and lacks a portion of them. Of about 5,000 clones in the sample, around 86% were seen once. Overall study findings and caveats: For HPV16-positive patients, expanding HPV-responsive T cells associated with longer recurrence-free survival. Candidate HPV-specific clones and E7-related TCR motifs grew in tumor during treatment.

The CDR3 is 15 amino acids. V dropped 2 bases and J dropped 4 bases, with 11 bases sitting between them. Germline lookup yields CDR1 MNHEY and CDR2 SVGAGI. The clonotype originates from a human donor with HPV-associated anogenital cancer. The material sequenced was tumor tissue, taken from a patient who underwent chemoradiotherapy. The gene calls are TRBV6-5 and TRBJ1-4; D is undetermined. The CDR3 DNA reads as TGTGCCAGCAGTTACGATCGGTGGGGTAATGAAAAACTGTTTTTT. It translates to CASSYDRWGNEKLFF.